Below are 29 T cell receptor beta chains sequenced from a single sample in a study of T cell responses to AZD1222 COVID-19 vaccine. Produced via immunoSEQ multiplex PCR; TCRdb's table is partial and in-frame only. The top ten hold about 0.64% of the sample, which has 150,000 to 200,000 clones, about 95% seen once. The source was peripheral blood, collected on day 0 of AZD1222 vaccination. Receptors originate from an adult in good health.

V gene TRBV7-7 combines with J gene TRBJ2-3, with 8 bases aligning to TRBD2. J gave up 4 bases and V 3 bases, and 9 bases lay outside the gene matches. Germline V gene sequence: CDR1 SSHAT, CDR2 FNYEAQ (reference sequence). The CDR3 spans 16 residues. The CDR3: CASSLGRGGGADTQYF. CDR3 DNA sequence: TGTGCCAGCAGCTTGGGTCGGGGGGGCGGTGCAGATACGCAGTATTTT. The complete variable domain, with remaining parts taken from reference TRBV7-7 and TRBJ2-3, reads GAGVSQSPRYKVTKRGQDVTLRCDPISSHATLYWYQQALGQGPEFLTYFNYEAQPDKSGLPSDRFSAERPEGSISTLTIQRTEQRDSAMYRCASSLGRGGGADTQYFGPGTRLTVL.

This rearrangement joins TRBV7-6 to TRBJ1-1; D gene unclear. The CDR3 runs 17 residues. Between the trimmed V and J ends, which lost 1 base and 4 bases, there was a span of 19 bases. Germline CDR1 SGHVS, CDR2 FNYEAQ. The CDR3, as DNA: TGTGCCAGCAGCTTAGGGATGGCAGAATCATTTAGCACTGAAGCTTTCTTT. Translation: CASSLGMAESFSTEAFF.

The V and J genes are TRBV3-1 (or the pseudogene TRBV3-2) and TRBJ1-2; 10 nucleotides agree with TRBD1. The CDR3 has 16 amino acids. The V gene end was trimmed by 3 bases and the J gene end by 1 base; junction bases not matched to a gene: 5. CDR1 is LGHDT, CDR2 YNNKEL, per germline (reference sequence). The CDR3 DNA sequence: TGTGCCAGCAGCCAGTTGGGGACAGGGGATAACTATGGCTACACCTTC. Translation: CASSQLGTGDNYGYTF.

The chain carries TRBV5-1 and TRBJ2-7, with 10 bases that match TRBD1. The germline V gene has CDR1 SGHRS and CDR2 YFSETQ. The CDR3 extends over 14 amino acids. V was clipped by 4 bases and J by 3 bases; unmatched bases: 4. The CDR3 reads CASSPRDRGYEQYF. Written as DNA, the CDR3 is TGCGCCAGCAGCCCCCGGGACAGGGGCTACGAGCAGTACTTC.

The rearrangement links TRBV7-9 to TRBJ2-3; possible D gene TRBD2, 7 bases. CDR3 size: 15 residues. The V end lost 3 bases, the J end lost 5 bases, and 15 bases lay between the germline ends. The V gene's germline CDR1 is SEHNR and CDR2 FQNEAQ (reference sequence). CDR3 loop: CASSFRGRDQDTQYF. Written as DNA, the CDR3 is TGTGCCAGCAGCTTTAGGGGGAGGGACCAAGATACGCAGTATTTT. The full variable domain, with the rest looked up from reference TRBV7-9 and TRBJ2-3, is DTGVSQNPRHKITKRGQNVTFRCDPISEHNRLYWYRQTLGQGPEFLTYFQNEAQLEKSRLLSDRFSAERPKGSFSTLEIQRTEQGDSAMYLCASSFRGRDQDTQYFGPGTRLTVL.

The genes are TRBV19 and TRBJ1-2; 9 bases match TRBD1. Per the germline V gene, CDR1 is LNHDA and CDR2 is SQIVND (reference sequence). CDR3 size: 15 residues. J was trimmed by 5 bases and V by 7 bases; bases with no gene match: 11. DNA for the CDR3: TGTGCCAGTAACACTCCGGACAGGGGAAGATATGGCTACACCTTC. Translated: CASNTPDRGRYGYTF.

The DNA for the CDR3 is TGCGCCAGCAGCCAATCTCGAACAAGTGAAGCTTTCTTT. Its translation is CASSQSRTSEAFF. This sequence joins TRBV4-1 and TRBJ1-1; D not resolved. V was pared by 2 bases and J by 7 bases, with 11 bases between. The CDR3 covers 13 residues. The germline gives CDR1 MGHRA, CDR2 YSYEKL.

This sequence joins TRBV27 and TRBJ1-6; D remains ambiguous. The CDR3 has 15 residues. V lost 5 bases, J lost 9 bases, and 17 bases lay in between. Germline values: CDR1 MNHEY, CDR2 SMNVEV (reference sequence). In DNA, the CDR3 is TGTGCCAGCAGTCCAACCAATGTCGGTGGTTCACCCCTCCACTTT. It yields the protein CASSPTNVGGSPLHF.

V usage is TRBV5-5 and J usage is TRBJ1-6, with 9 bases aligning to TRBD1. J gave up 10 bases and V 4 bases, and 9 bases lay outside the gene matches. The CDR3 is 15 amino acids. Germline values: CDR1 SGHKS, CDR2 YYEKEE (reference sequence). The CDR3 region has the DNA TGTGCCAGCAGCCCATGGACAGGGGAGGGGTCACCCCTCCACTTT. Residues: CASSPWTGEGSPLHF.

A single count supports this clone. V usage is TRBV9 and J usage is TRBJ2-7; D might be TRBD2 (6 bases). The germline gives CDR1 SGDLS, CDR2 YYNGEE. This CDR3 region has 15 residues. Trimming took off 2 bases at V and 5 bases at J, with 17 bases between the two ends. As DNA, the CDR3 is TGTGCCAGCAGCGTCGGGACTCTGAATTCTCACGAGCAGTACTTC. Residues: CASSVGTLNSHEQYF.

V is TRBV29-1 and J is TRBJ1-1; tentative D call: TRBD1 (5 bases). Per the germline V gene, CDR1 is SQVTM and CDR2 is ANQGSEA. The CDR3 extends over 14 amino acids. The germline V and J ends were trimmed by 3 bases and 1 base, with 12 bases remaining between them. As DNA, the CDR3 is TGCAGCGTTGAGGGGGGGAGGGCGAACACTGAAGCTTTCTTT. It translates to CSVEGGRANTEAFF. Supplemented by reference TRBV29-1 and TRBJ1-1, the full variable domain reads SAVISQKPSRDICQRGTSLTIQCQVDSQVTMMFWYRQQPGQSLTLIATANQGSEATYESGFVIDKFPISRPNLTFSTLTVSNMSPEDSSIYLCSVEGGRANTEAFFGQGTRLTVV.

The chain recombines TRBV12-2 with TRBJ2-3; TRBD1 reflects the table's D call only, with no check against the DNA. TRBV12-2 is a pseudogene locus. This CDR3 comprises 16 residues. The CDR3 sequence: CASKGDRGSEKDTQYF. Here the CDR3 DNA reads TGTGCAAGTAAGGGGGACAGGGGAAGTGAAAAAGATACGCAGTATTTT.

As for this clone: At the DNA level, this CDR3 is encoded by other sequences in the same sample as well. The chain is built from TRBV3-1 (or the pseudogene TRBV3-2) and TRBJ2-7; possibly TRBD1 for D (5 bases). Germline-derived CDR1 and CDR2 are LGHDT and YNNKEL (reference sequence). The ends were cut back, 0 bases at V and 3 bases at J, with 6 bases in the middle. The CDR3 is 13 residues long. The chain's CDR3 is CASSQEGVYEQYF. CDR3 DNA sequence: TGTGCCAGCAGCCAAGAAGGGGTCTACGAGCAGTACTTC.

CDR3 loop: CASSRGQSPRTQYF. The CDR3 region has the DNA TGTGCCAGCAGCAGAGGACAGAGCCCGAGGACCCAGTACTTC. J is TRBJ2-5 and V is TRBV7-2; D might be TRBD1 (6 bases). This CDR3 is built from 14 residues. The germline V gene has CDR1 SGHTA and CDR2 FQGNSA. V lost 5 bases and J lost 7, with 17 bases in between. The full variable domain, in which reference TRBV7-2 and TRBJ2-5 provide the parts outside the CDR3, is GAGVSQSPSNKVTEKGKDVELRCDPISGHTALYWYRQSLGQGLEFLIYFQGNSAPDKSGLPSDRFSAERTGGSVSTLTIQRTQQEDSAVYLCASSRGQSPRTQYFGPGTRLLVL.

The table lists this clone with a count of one. The chain carries TRBV2 and TRBJ2-7, with 8 bases aligning to TRBD1. The J segment lost 2 bases and the V segment lost 7 bases, leaving 4 bases of the junction unmatched. This CDR3 has 13 residues. Germline V lookup: CDR1 SNHLY, CDR2 FYNNEI. CDR3 residues: CASTGQDTYEQYF. CDR3 nucleotide sequence: TGTGCCAGCACGGGACAGGACACCTACGAGCAGTACTTC.

The CDR3 here is CASSTEISGKLFF. As DNA, the CDR3 is TGTGCCAGCAGCACCGAAATCTCTGGAAAACTGTTTTTT. The gene calls are TRBV6-4 and TRBJ1-4, with D unclear. Germline values: CDR1 MRHNA, CDR2 SNTAGT. This CDR3 is built from 13 residues. V was pared by 6 bases and J by 10 bases, with 15 bases between.

The chain is built from TRBV28 and TRBJ1-1; D gene unclear. CDR3 length equals 15 residues. Trimming removed 6 bases at V and 6 bases at J, with 20 bases between. Germline V gene sequence: CDR1 MDHEN, CDR2 SYDVKM. The CDR3 sequence: CASRRRGVPNAEAFF. The CDR3 DNA reads as TGTGCCAGCAGACGACGGGGAGTCCCCAACGCTGAAGCTTTCTTT.

Here the CDR3 DNA reads TGTGCCAGCAGCCAGGGACTTGGTAACACTGAAGCTTTCTTT. Amino acid sequence: CASSQGLGNTEAFF. The chain carries TRBV3-1 (or the pseudogene TRBV3-2) and TRBJ1-1; D may be TRBD1 (5 bases). V lost 3 bases, J lost 2 bases, and 10 bases lay in between. Per germline, CDR1 LGHDT and CDR2 YNNKEL (reference sequence). CDR3 length equals 14 residues.

J is TRBJ2-1 and V is TRBV7-2; 12 nucleotides align to TRBD2. J gave up 3 bases and V 5 bases, and 5 bases lay outside the gene matches. This CDR3 has 16 amino acids. The germline V gene encodes CDR1 SGHTA and CDR2 FQGNSA. CDR3 nucleotides: TGTGCCAGCAGCACCCTAGCGGGAGGGAACTACAATGAGCAGTTCTTC. Translating gives CASSTLAGGNYNEQFF.

The CDR3 sequence is CATSDSGGGLGTEAFF. The CDR3 DNA follows: TGTGCCACCAGTGATTCGGGAGGGGGATTGGGCACTGAAGCTTTCTTT. This sequence joins TRBV24-1 and TRBJ1-1; maybe TRBD1 (6 bases). Germline V gives CDR1 KGHDR, CDR2 SFDVKD. Trimming cost V 2 bases and J 4 bases, with 16 bases left between them. The CDR3 contains 16 residues.

The rearrangement joins TRBV11-2 to TRBJ1-1; D is unresolved. Trimming cost V 0 bases and J 11 bases, with 10 bases left between them. This CDR3 has 12 residues. Germline lookup yields CDR1 SGHAT and CDR2 FQNNGV. The CDR3 DNA reads TGTGCCAGCAGCTTAGATAACGGGTCGGCTTTCTTT. This sequence encodes CASSLDNGSAFF.

The count of this clone is one. The rearrangement links TRBV30 to TRBJ2-1; 11 nucleotides match TRBD2. The CDR3 runs to 17 residues. Unmatched junction bases numbered 9, after V lost 4 bases and J lost 1 base. Germline-derived CDR1 and CDR2 are GTSNPN and SVGIG (reference sequence). CDR3 sequence (DNA): TGTGCCTGGACCGGCCGAACTAGCGGGGGTTCCTACAATGAGCAGTTCTTC. Protein sequence: CAWTGRTSGGSYNEQFF.

The chain couples TRBV5-1 to TRBJ1-2; no clear D gene. Germline V gives CDR1 SGHRS, CDR2 YFSETQ. The length of the CDR3 is 16 residues. Deletions cut 2 bases from V and 3 bases from J, with 17 bases between. The CDR3 spells CASSFLTRPPYYGYTF. The CDR3 DNA sequence: TGCGCCAGCAGCTTCCTCACCCGGCCTCCCTACTATGGCTACACCTTC.

The chain links TRBV5-1 to TRBJ2-3; 7 bases align to TRBD2. The CDR3 is 16 residues long. CDR1 and CDR2 from the germline V gene are SGHRS and YFSETQ. V trimming: 0 bases; J trimming: 2 bases; junction bases outside the gene matches: 6. The CDR3 here is CASSLANLADTDTQYF. As DNA, the CDR3 is TGCGCCAGCAGCTTGGCCAACCTAGCGGACACAGATACGCAGTATTTT.

The CDR3 DNA is TGTGCCAGCAGCTTAAGGACGGCGAACACTGAAGCTTTCTTT. Translated, it gives CASSLRTANTEAFF. This chain uses TRBV7-9 with TRBJ1-1; D remains unclear. Germline CDR1 SEHNR, CDR2 FQNEAQ (reference sequence). The CDR3 consists of 14 residues. Trimming took off 2 bases at V and 1 base at J, with 8 bases between the two ends.

Points on this clone: The junction shows a germline mismatch at one end, possibly a read error. The rearrangement uses TRBV6-5 and TRBJ2-2; D unclear. CDR1 is MNHEY, CDR2 SVGAGI, per germline. The CDR3 length is 15 residues. Here the CDR3 reads CASSQTHAFTGELFF. The CDR3 DNA is TGTGCCAGCAGCCAGACACACGCCTTTACCGGAGAGCTGTTTTTT.

This clone was observed a single time. J is TRBJ1-3 and V is TRBV20-1; D remains unclear. V lost 3 bases and J 4 bases, leaving 4 bases between the germline ends. This CDR3 comprises 11 residues. Germline CDR1 and CDR2: DFQATT and SNEGSKA (reference sequence). As DNA, the CDR3 is TGCAGTGCTAGTCGGGGAAACACCATATATTTT. This translates into CSASRGNTIYF.

The chain joins TRBV19 to TRBJ1-4; TRBD1 matches at 10 bases. Losses at the gene ends were 6 bases for V and 6 bases for J; bases not matched to a gene: 22. Germline-derived CDR1 and CDR2 are LNHDA and SQIVND (reference sequence). This CDR3 region has 20 residues. CDR3 coding DNA: TGTGCCAGTAGGCGGCAGCGGACGGGACAGGGGACGCGGGTTCATGAAAAACTGTTTTTT. Residues: CASRRQRTGQGTRVHEKLFF. Full variable domain (missing parts from reference TRBV19 and TRBJ1-4): DGGITQSPKYLFRKEGQNVTLSCEQNLNHDAMYWYRQDPGQGLRLIYYSQIVNDFQKGDIAEGYSVSREKKESFPLTVTSAQKNPTAFYLCASRRQRTGQGTRVHEKLFFGSGTQLSVL.

CDR3 nucleotide sequence: TGTGCCAGCAGCCAAGACTCTAGGGGTGGTCGGAGCTATGGCTACACCTTC. Translation: CASSQDSRGGRSYGYTF. V usage is TRBV4-2 and J usage is TRBJ1-2; a weak D match, TRBD1 (5 bases). Germline loops: CDR1 LGHNA, CDR2 YNFKEQ. The CDR3 extends over 17 amino acids. Trimming stripped 0 bases from V and 4 bases from J, with 18 bases between.